The clone carrying this T cell receptor (beta chain) was detected only once. Its antigen is unidentified. Treatment defined: 19 received Ad26.COV2.S at low or high dose, single or two shots; five or six received placebo; per-sample allocation not given. Sampling was performed 63 days after the first vaccine or placebo injection. Data came from immunoSEQ multiplex PCR; TCRdb stores just in-frame clones and leaves some out. The sample yields hundreds of thousands of clones, approximately 89% seen once. Trimming removed 2 bases at V and 8 bases at J, with 12 bases between. The CDR3 totals 13 residues. The sample originates from a study of Ad26.COV2.S vaccination and SARS-CoV-2 variants. About the research overall: The donor was enrolled in the Ad26.COV2.S arm of the COV1001 trial. Regarding the study as a whole: Greater spike-specific TCR breadth was seen in vaccine recipients than in placebo recipients. Recipients of vaccine and of placebo showed similar breadth of their non-spike TCR repertoires. Analyses of TCR breadth and depth may have underestimated total T cell responses.

This chain connects TRBV12-3 or TRBV12-4 to TRBJ1-2; a weak D match, TRBD1 (6 bases). The source of this sequence is a person aged 18-65 years who received the Ad26.COV2.S COVID-19 vaccine or a placebo. The sample was peripheral blood, taken in a trial of Ad26.COV2.S vaccine versus placebo. The CDR3 DNA sequence: TGTGCCAGCAGTTTACTCCCAGGGGAAGGCTACACCTTC. Translation gives CASSLLPGEGYTF.